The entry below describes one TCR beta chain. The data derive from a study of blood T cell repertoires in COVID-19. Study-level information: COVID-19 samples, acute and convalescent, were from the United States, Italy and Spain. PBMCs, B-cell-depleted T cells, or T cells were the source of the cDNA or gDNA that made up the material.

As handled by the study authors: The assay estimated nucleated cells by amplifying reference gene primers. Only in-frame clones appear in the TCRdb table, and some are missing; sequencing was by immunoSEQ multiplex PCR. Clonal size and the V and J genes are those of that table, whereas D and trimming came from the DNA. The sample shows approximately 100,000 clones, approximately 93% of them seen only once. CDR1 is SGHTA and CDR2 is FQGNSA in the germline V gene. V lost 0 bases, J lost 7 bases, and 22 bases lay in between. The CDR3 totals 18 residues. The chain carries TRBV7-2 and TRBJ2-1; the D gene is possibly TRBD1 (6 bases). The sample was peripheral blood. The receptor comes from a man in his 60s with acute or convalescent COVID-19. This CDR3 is CASSLAGSSGVNWNEQFF. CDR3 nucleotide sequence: TGTGCCAGCAGCTTAGCGGGTTCTTCAGGGGTGAATTGGAATGAGCAGTTCTTC. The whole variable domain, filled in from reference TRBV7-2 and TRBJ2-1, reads GAGVSQSPSNKVTEKGKDVELRCDPISGHTALYWYRQSLGQGLEFLIYFQGNSAPDKSGLPSDRFSAERTGGSVSTLTIQRTQQEDSAVYLCASSLAGSSGVNWNEQFFGPGTRLTVL.